The T cell receptor beta chain described here comes from a study of cytomegalovirus exposure and HLA in healthy donors. The length of the CDR3 is 15 residues. The germline V gene encodes CDR1 WNHNN and CDR2 SYGVQD (reference sequence). The J segment lost 1 base and the V segment lost 4 bases, leaving 4 bases of the junction unmatched. The PCR used 60 Vbeta and 13 Jbeta primers. This table comes from immunoSEQ multiplex PCR, and its TCRdb copy is limited to in-frame clones, with some not included. The table lists 100,000 or so clones, around 73% of them singletons. Study-wide results and limits: Being productive about 87% or about 30% of the time was typical of most TCR beta V segments in an earlier analysis. Analyses of presence and absence presupposed an approximately uniform sequencing depth across donors. Later, TCR association rates were found to vary by HLA locus, highest for DRB1 and lowest for HLA-C. A later analysis linked a missense variant in DCLRE1C to the trimming of TCR beta V and J genes.

A remark on this clone: What it binds is not known.

The rearrangement joins TRBV10-1 to TRBJ2-1, with 7 bases matching TRBD1. This receptor was identified in a young man in good health and CMV-seronegative. The material sequenced was PBMCs. The CDR3 is CASSVQGSSYNEQFF. In DNA form, the CDR3 reads TGCGCCAGCAGTGTACAGGGGTCTTCCTACAATGAGCAGTTCTTC.